This T cell receptor (beta chain) is drawn from a study of PD-L1 blockade in urothelial cancer. The assay was immunoSEQ multiplex PCR, and TCRdb's table has in-frame clones only and misses some. Counted here are some 100,000 clones, over 80% occurring once; the ten biggest clones make up approximately 1%. Between 1 and 8 samples, pretreatment and on-treatment, were given by each patient. Germline V gene lookup returns CDR1 SGHVS and CDR2 FNYEAQ. There are 15 residues in the CDR3. V gave up 5 bases and J gave up 5 bases; unmatched junction bases: 5. The chain employs TRBV7-6 and TRBJ1-4; 10 bases match TRBD1. This receptor was obtained from a woman of 80 years or more with urothelial cancer. The sample was PBMCs, taken around atezolizumab (anti-PD-L1) treatment. This CDR3 is CASSQRTGGNEKLFF. In DNA, the CDR3 is TGTGCCAGCAGCCAGCGGACAGGGGGAAATGAAAAACTGTTTTTT.